The 16 T cell receptor beta chains below were found in one sample sequenced in a study of cytomegalovirus exposure and HLA in healthy donors (dated by TCRdb to 2015 to 2018). The library was prepared using the immunoSEQ multiplex PCR assay. For the multiplex PCR, a mixture combining 60 forward primers for TCR Vbeta segments and 13 reverse primers for TCR Jbeta segments was used. TCRdb obtained this table from immuneACCESS and retained in-frame rearrangements with V and J assigned. These tables miss some clones; where compared with another copy, unresolved V genes account for less than half of the shortfall, and the remainder is unexplained. The sample data list about 190,000 clones, and 81% of these were observed just once. The top ten clonotypes cover roughly 3.1% of the sample. Input material: PBMCs. These TCRs come from a man aged 35 to 55 in good health and CMV-seropositive.

The chain has TRBV7-9 and TRBJ2-7, with D tentatively TRBD2 (6 bases). The CDR3 is 15 residues long. The V and J ends lost 5 bases and 7 bases respectively, with 21 bases between them. Looked up from germline, CDR1 is SEHNR and CDR2 is FQNEAQ (reference sequence). This CDR3 reads CASSPQLGAAGEQYF. The CDR3 DNA reads as TGTGCCAGCAGCCCCCAACTTGGGGCGGCGGGGGAGCAGTACTTC.

This clone occurred once. This chain uses TRBV27 with TRBJ2-1, with TRBD2 matching over 13 bases. The length of the CDR3 is 20 residues. The junction had 23 bases not matched to a gene; V was cut back by 9 bases and J by 6 bases. Germline V gene lookup returns CDR1 MNHEY and CDR2 SMNVEV (reference sequence). Written as DNA, the CDR3 is TGTGCCAGTTCTAAAACGACAGGGTCGGGGACTAGCGGGATGGGCAATGAGCAGTTCTTC. This translates into CASSKTTGSGTSGMGNEQFF.

The rearrangement uses TRBV28 and TRBJ1-2, with 9 bases fitting TRBD1. CDR3 size: 16 residues. Germline V CDR1 and CDR2: MDHEN, SYDVKM. Trimming cost V 5 bases and J 4 bases; bases outside gene matches: 11. The CDR3 sequence: CASSLTPGTGSYGYTF. As DNA, the CDR3 is TGTGCCAGCAGTCTCACCCCCGGGACAGGGAGCTATGGCTACACCTTC.

In its sample, this clone was seen once. The chain has TRBV7-9 and TRBJ2-5, with a tentative D call TRBD2 (5 bases). V lost 5 bases to trimming and J lost 9 bases, with 19 bases between them. The germline gives CDR1 SEHNR, CDR2 FQNEAQ (reference sequence). The CDR3 covers 14 residues. The CDR3 loop reads CASSRSGPERAQYF. CDR3 DNA sequence: TGTGCCAGCAGCCGTAGTGGGCCGGAGAGGGCCCAGTACTTC. Supplemented by reference TRBV7-9 and TRBJ2-5, the full variable domain reads DTGVSQNPRHKITKRGQNVTFRCDPISEHNRLYWYRQTLGQGPEFLTYFQNEAQLEKSRLLSDRFSAERPKGSFSTLEIQRTEQGDSAMYLCASSRSGPERAQYFGPGTRLLVL.

The chain links TRBV4-1 to TRBJ2-7; tentative D call: TRBD2 (6 bases). The CDR3 contains 14 residues. CDR1 is MGHRA and CDR2 is YSYEKL in the germline V gene. Trimming shortened V by 0 bases and J by 3 bases, and 9 bases separated the two germline ends. CDR3 loop: CASSQEEGVYEQYF. CDR3 bases: TGCGCCAGCAGCCAAGAGGAGGGTGTCTACGAGCAGTACTTC.

V is TRBV28 and J is TRBJ2-5; 7 bases align to TRBD2. The J call may not be correct, given that the DNA end is closer to TRBJ2-7. Germline V lookup: CDR1 MDHEN, CDR2 SYDVKM. This CDR3 has 14 residues. CDR3 protein: CASSPRGTSYEQYF. CDR3 bases: TGTGCCAGCAGTCCGCGGGGGACCTCCTACGAGCAGTACTTC.

The genes are TRBV6-1 and TRBJ2-1; the D is unclear. The germline V gene has CDR1 MNHNS and CDR2 SASEGT. The ends were cut back, 6 bases at V and 0 bases at J, with 6 bases in the middle. The CDR3 consists of 13 residues. The CDR3 coding sequence is TGTGCCAGCAGCCCAGGCTCCTACAATGAGCAGTTCTTC. This translates into CASSPGSYNEQFF.

The CDR3 nucleotides read TGTGCCAGCAGTTTAACAGGCTATGGCTACACCTTC. Translated, it gives CASSLTGYGYTF. The rearrangement uses TRBV28 and TRBJ1-2; tentative D call: TRBD1 (5 bases). This CDR3 spans 12 amino acids. Germline V gene lookup returns CDR1 MDHEN and CDR2 SYDVKM. The V gene lost 2 bases and the J gene lost 4 bases, with 5 bases spanning the gap.

The V and J genes are TRBV6-5 and TRBJ2-7, with TRBD2 matching over 10 bases. V dropped 7 bases and J dropped 3; count of bases not matched to a gene: 9. CDR1 is MNHEY and CDR2 is SVGAGI in the germline V gene. The CDR3 has 15 amino acids. CDR3 bases: TGTGCCAGCAAAATGGGACTAGCGTCTCACTACGAGCAGTACTTC. Translated, it gives CASKMGLASHYEQYF.

This clone was counted a few times. The chain's CDR3 is CAISEDRVNSPLHF. CDR3 bases: TGTGCCATCAGTGAAGACAGGGTTAATTCACCCCTCCACTTT. This chain connects TRBV10-3 to TRBJ1-6; the match to TRBD1 covers 7 bases. Germline trimming cut 3 bases from V and 6 bases from J; bases unmatched to any gene: 2. Germline-derived CDR1 and CDR2 are ENHRY and SYGVKD. This CDR3 has 14 amino acids.

The chain combines TRBV13 with TRBJ1-2; 7 bases align to TRBD1. V shed 3 bases and J 6 bases; nucleotides not matched to a gene: 7. This CDR3 has 14 amino acids. The germline V gene has CDR1 PRHDT and CDR2 FYEKMQ (reference sequence). The CDR3 here is CASSFNRGRDGYTF. As DNA, the CDR3 is TGTGCCAGCAGCTTTAATAGGGGGCGCGATGGCTACACCTTC.

V and J are TRBV5-1 and TRBJ2-4, with 9 bases fitting TRBD2. The CDR3 runs 15 residues. V was pared by 3 bases and J by 7 bases, with 8 bases of the junction left unmatched. From germline, CDR1 is SGHRS and CDR2 YFSETQ. The DNA for the CDR3 is TGCGCCAGCAGCTCCCATACTAGCGGGCCCAACATTCAGTACTTC. Translating it yields CASSSHTSGPNIQYF.

This chain links TRBV14 with TRBJ2-6; no clear D. The CDR3 length is 15 residues. Looked up from germline, CDR1 is SGHDN and CDR2 is FVKESK. V was cut by 2 bases and J by 2 bases, with 7 bases left in between. Written as DNA, the CDR3 is TGTGCCAGCAGCCAACCAGGAACTGGGGCCAACGTCCTGACTTTC. Protein: CASSQPGTGANVLTF.

This clone was recorded once. This chain links TRBV7-2 with TRBJ2-7; TRBD1 aligns across 7 bases. V lost 1 base to trimming and J lost 4 bases; unmatched junction nucleotides: 4. The CDR3 contains 14 residues. CDR1 and CDR2 (germline): SGHTA, FQGNSA. In DNA form, the CDR3 reads TGTGCCAGCAGCTTAGAGGGACAGACTTACGAGCAGTACTTC. This codes for CASSLEGQTYEQYF.

This clone was found a few times. This rearrangement joins TRBV7-9 to TRBJ2-6, with no clear D. Germline V gene sequence: CDR1 SEHNR, CDR2 FQNEAQ (reference sequence). The V and J ends lost 5 bases and 1 base respectively, with 6 bases between them. This CDR3 comprises 14 residues. The CDR3 spells CASSETSGANVLTF. Here the CDR3 DNA reads TGTGCCAGCAGCGAGACTTCTGGGGCCAACGTCCTGACTTTC.

The rearrangement links TRBV29-1 to TRBJ1-5, with TRBD1 matching 9 bases. Germline CDR1 reads SQVTM; CDR2 reads ANQGSEA. The V gene end was trimmed by 4 bases and the J gene end by 5 bases; junction bases not matched to a gene: 0. This CDR3 is 12 amino acids long. The CDR3 region has the DNA TGCAGCGTTGGGACAGGGGATCAGCCCCAGCATTTT. Protein sequence: CSVGTGDQPQHF.